This TCR beta chain was sequenced during a study of shared clonotypes between healthy human individuals. This clone occurred once. Sequencing was performed with immunoSEQ multiplex PCR; in TCRdb, only in-frame clones are kept and a portion is missing. The table lists about 1.1 million clones, around 78% of them singletons, with about 0.52% in the top ten. Trimming left V 1 base short and J 7 bases short, with 7 bases between. CDR1 SGHAT and CDR2 FQDESV come from the germline V gene (reference sequence). This CDR3 comprises 12 residues. J is TRBJ1-2 and V is TRBV11-1; D gene ambiguous. The receptor was derived from a young man in good health. Some clones in this sample may be carry-over from other donors' samples. The sequenced sample was memory CD4+ T cells from PBMCs. Subset noted: CD45RA-negative fraction. In nucleotides, the CDR3 is TGTGCCAGCAGCTTAGATGGGAGTGGCTACACCTTC. Its protein is CASSLDGSGYTF.